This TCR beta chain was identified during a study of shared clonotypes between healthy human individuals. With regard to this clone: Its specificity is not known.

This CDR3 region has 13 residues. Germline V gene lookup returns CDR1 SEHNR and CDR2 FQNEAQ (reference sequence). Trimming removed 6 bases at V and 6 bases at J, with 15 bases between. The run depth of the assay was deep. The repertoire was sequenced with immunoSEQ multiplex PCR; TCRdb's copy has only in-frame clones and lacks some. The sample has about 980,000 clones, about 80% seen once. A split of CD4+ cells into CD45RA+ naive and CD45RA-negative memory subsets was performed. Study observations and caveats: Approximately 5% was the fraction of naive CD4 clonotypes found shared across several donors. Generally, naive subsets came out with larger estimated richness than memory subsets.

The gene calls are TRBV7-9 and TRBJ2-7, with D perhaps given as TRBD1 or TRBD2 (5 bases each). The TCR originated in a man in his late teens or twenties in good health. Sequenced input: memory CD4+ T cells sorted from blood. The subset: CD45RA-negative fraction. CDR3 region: CASSQPGRGEQYF. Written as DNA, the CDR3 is TGTGCCAGCAGTCAGCCGGGACGCGGCGAGCAGTACTTC. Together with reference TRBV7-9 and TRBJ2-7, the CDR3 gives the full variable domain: DTGVSQNPRHKITKRGQNVTFRCDPISEHNRLYWYRQTLGQGPEFLTYFQNEAQLEKSRLLSDRFSAERPKGSFSTLEIQRTEQGDSAMYLCASSQPGRGEQYFGPGTRLTVT.